A selection of T cell receptor beta chains follows, all from one sample in a study of blood T cell repertoires in COVID-19. Sequencing was performed with immunoSEQ multiplex PCR; in TCRdb, only in-frame clones are kept and a portion is missing. This table has about 140,000 clones, approximately 80% appearing once. Sequencing used peripheral blood. Receptors originate from a man aged 60-69 years with active or convalescent COVID-19. CDR3s include the opening cysteine and the closing phenylalanine or tryptophan.

TRBV11-3	TRBJ2-3	13	CASSHSSTDTQYF
TRBV10-2	TRBJ2-3	12	CASSEQANTQYF
TRBV5-4	TRBJ1-1	14	CASSPTQVNTEAFF
TRBV6-5	TRBJ1-1	14	CASSYSTGVTEAFF
TRBV10-3	TRBJ1-1	15	CAISDPGLKDTEAFF
TRBV6-5	TRBJ1-2	14	CASRRTGETRGYTF
TRBV19	TRBJ2-1	17	CASSPSGVRGGQIEQFF
TRBV5-5	TRBJ1-4	16	CASSRDRTPTNEKLFF
TRBV5-1	TRBJ1-2	14	CASSSVSRGTGYTF
TRBV19	TRBJ1-1	14	CASSQGGAVTEAFF
TRBV5-1	TRBJ2-2	13	CASSSYTTGELFF
TRBV19	TRBJ2-1	15	CASTIGVSSYNEQFF
TRBV7-6	TRBJ1-3	15	CASSLGTGTGNTIYF
TRBV19	TRBJ2-1	14	CASTSPSSYNEQFF
TRBV21-1	TRBJ2-3	14	CASSLTGVGDTQYF
TRBV19	TRBJ1-3	14	CASRTGTPGNTIYF
TRBV6-5	TRBJ1-1	14	CASRKVRDFTEAFF
TRBV20-1	TRBJ2-3	16	CSASGGTSGRADTQYF
TRBV5-1	TRBJ1-3	16	CASSLVGSETGNTIYF
TRBV6-5	TRBJ1-2	14	CASTQTGDYYGYTF
TRBV14	TRBJ2-3	11	CASGHGETQYF
TRBV14	TRBJ2-1	12	CASSYASSEQFF
TRBV5-4	TRBJ2-1	12	CASSSTGAEQFF
TRBV30	TRBJ1-6	13	CAWDGGFNSPLHF
TRBV11-3	TRBJ2-1	16	CASSVRTSGGQNEQFF
TRBV6-5	TRBJ1-3	15	CASSYGGARGNTIYF
TRBV18	TRBJ2-1	13	CASSRTGENEQFF
TRBV6-5	TRBJ1-1	13	CASTSGGHTEAFF
TRBV4-1	TRBJ1-3	14	CASGLSTPGNTIYF
TRBV7-2	TRBJ2-4	12	CAGRGAKNIQYF
TRBV7-2	TRBJ1-4	14	CASSLAGRGGKLFF
TRBV4-2	TRBJ2-3	17	CASSQDRGSGIWDTQYF
TRBV7-6	TRBJ1-1	15	CASSLEGQGATEAFF
TRBV3-1/TRBV3-2	TRBJ1-2	15	CASSQTSGGNYGYTF
TRBV7-2	TRBJ2-7	15	CASSLATGSAYEQYF
TRBV2	TRBJ1-2	12	CASSEAERAATF
TRBV19	TRBJ2-1	12	CASSIDYDEQFF
TRBV10-3	TRBJ1-2	15	CAISESSGGNYGYTF
TRBV4-1	TRBJ2-5	15	CASSQEGTGFGTQYF
TRBV30	TRBJ1-4	16	CAWSPGQVRLGAKLFF